The entry below describes one TCR beta chain. Sequence at one end of the junction differs from germline and may be a read error. The CDR3 is 11 amino acids. Looked up from germline, CDR1 is DFQATT and CDR2 is SNEGSKA (reference sequence). This sample was taken from a study of blood T cell repertoires in COVID-19. On the study more broadly: COVID-19 samples from acute and convalescent phases originated in the United States, Italy and Spain. Sources were T cells, B-cell-depleted T cells, or PBMCs; the material itself was cDNA or gDNA.

Authors' analysis steps: Estimated nucleated cell counts came from reference gene primer amplification. Repertoires were generated with immunoSEQ multiplex PCR, while TCRdb's copy carries only in-frame clones and drops some. V and J calls and clone size are as listed in that table; D and trimming were resolved from the DNA. The repertoire holds 92,000 or so clones, with more than 70% as singletons. The chain is built from TRBV20-1 and TRBJ2-1, with 11 bases aligning to TRBD1. Sequencing used peripheral blood. The receptor was isolated from an elderly woman with acute or convalescent COVID-19. The CDR3 region is CSARDKGQGVF. CDR3 nucleotide sequence: TGCAGTGCTAGAGATAAGGGACAGGGGGTCTTC.